This record concerns one T cell receptor (beta chain) sequence. The sample belongs to a study of blood T cell repertoires in COVID-19. Method: immunoSEQ multiplex PCR; TCRdb's copy keeps in-frame clones and lacks some. Here the sample spans roughly 240,000 clones, 85% being singletons. Germline V gives CDR1 MNHEY, CDR2 SVGAGI. The CDR3 is 15 amino acids. Trimming cost V 6 bases and J 2 bases, with 14 bases left between them. The TCR originated in a man aged 50 to 60 with COVID-19, enrolled during active disease. The sequenced sample was peripheral blood. The chain is built from TRBV6-5 and TRBJ1-3; D remains ambiguous. The CDR3 loop reads CASSVRRGTGNTIYF. DNA of the CDR3: TGTGCCAGCAGCGTTCGCCGGGGTACTGGAAACACCATATATTTT.